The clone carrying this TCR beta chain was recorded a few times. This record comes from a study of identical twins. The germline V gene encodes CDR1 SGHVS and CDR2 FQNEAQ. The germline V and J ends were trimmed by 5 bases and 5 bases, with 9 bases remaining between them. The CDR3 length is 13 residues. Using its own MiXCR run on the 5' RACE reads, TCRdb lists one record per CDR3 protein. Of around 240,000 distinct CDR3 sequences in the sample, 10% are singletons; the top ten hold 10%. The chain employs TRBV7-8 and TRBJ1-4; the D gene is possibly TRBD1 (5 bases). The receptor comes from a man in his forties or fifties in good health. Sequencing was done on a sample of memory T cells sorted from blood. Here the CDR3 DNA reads TGTGCCAGCAGCATCGACAGAAATGAAAAACTGTTTTTT. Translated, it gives CASSIDRNEKLFF. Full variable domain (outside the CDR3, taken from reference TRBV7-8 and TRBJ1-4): GAGVSQSPRYKVAKRGQDVALRCDPISGHVSLFWYQQALGQGPEFLTYFQNEAQLDKSGLPSDRFFAERPEGSVSTLKIQRTQQEDSAVYLCASSIDRNEKLFFGSGTQLSVL.